This entry lists 19 T cell receptor beta chains sequenced from one sample in a study of CD4 T cells in relation to SARS-CoV-2 and coronaviruses. The unexposed donors gave CD4+ T cells in about 2010-2019, prior to COVID-19. Sequencing used immunoSEQ multiplex PCR; TCRdb keeps in-frame clones, though not all of them. The sample carries tens of thousands of clones, approximately 93% recorded once. Sequencing was done on a sample of naive CD4+ T cells from PBMCs. The subset is: naive CD4+ T cells isolated by negative enrichment. These receptors were obtained from a human donor in good health.

The V call is TRBV2, the J call TRBJ2-1, with D possibly being TRBD1 (5 bases). V was clipped by 7 bases and J by 3 bases, with 10 bases between them. CDR1 and CDR2 from the germline V gene are SNHLY and FYNNEI. The CDR3 has 13 amino acids. CDR3 nucleotides: TGTGCCAGCACCCCAGGGATCTACAATGAGCAGTTCTTC. It is translated as CASTPGIYNEQFF.

This chain connects TRBV2 to TRBJ2-7, with 11 bases matching TRBD1. Germline loops: CDR1 SNHLY, CDR2 FYNNEI. This CDR3 comprises 16 residues. The V segment lost 1 base and the J segment 3 bases; nucleotides outside the gene matches: 5. CDR3 in DNA: TGTGCCAGCAGTGAAGGCCCGGGACAGGGGGGCTACGAGCAGTACTTC. As protein: CASSEGPGQGGYEQYF.

CDR3 DNA sequence: TGTGCCAGCAGTTTCGGGAGTCCCCGGGATACGCAGTATTTT. Translated, it gives CASSFGSPRDTQYF. The chain employs TRBV27 and TRBJ2-3, with D perhaps TRBD2 (6 bases). CDR1 MNHEY and CDR2 SMNVEV come from the germline V gene (reference sequence). The CDR3 length is 14 residues. The ends were cut back, 3 bases at V and 6 bases at J, with 13 bases in the middle.

The chain links TRBV2 to TRBJ2-5, with TRBD1 matching over 7 bases. Per the germline V gene, CDR1 is SNHLY and CDR2 is FYNNEI. The CDR3 spans 14 residues. V gave up 6 bases and J gave up 1 base; unmatched junction bases: 5. CDR3 sequence (DNA): TGTGCCAGCAGGAAAGACAGGGCCCAAGAGACCCAGTACTTC. Its translation is CASRKDRAQETQYF.

The rearrangement joins TRBV6-1 to TRBJ1-2, with D uncertain. Germline V gene sequence: CDR1 MNHNS, CDR2 SASEGT. The germline V and J ends were trimmed by 2 bases and 7 bases, with 11 bases remaining between them. The length of the CDR3 is 13 residues. CDR3 in amino acids: CASSEYGQLGYTF. The CDR3 DNA follows: TGTGCCAGCAGTGAATATGGGCAGCTTGGCTACACCTTC.

V is TRBV6-5 and J is TRBJ2-5; 8 positions match TRBD1. The CDR3 has 13 amino acids. With 5 bases clipped from V and 4 bases from J, the junction kept 3 bases outside the gene matches. Germline CDR1 and CDR2: MNHEY and SVGAGI. The CDR3 sequence: CASSRGQGETQYF. The CDR3 region has the DNA TGTGCCAGCAGTCGCGGACAGGGAGAGACCCAGTACTTC.

V gene TRBV5-8 combines with J gene TRBJ1-6, with D possibly TRBD1 on 5 matching bases. The CDR3 has 15 amino acids. Trimming shortened V by 2 bases and J by 7 bases, and 13 bases separated the two germline ends. Germline CDR1 is SGHTS and CDR2 is YDEGEE. DNA for the CDR3: TGTGCCAGCAGCTTTGCGGGGGAAAGGAATTCACCCCTCCACTTT. This sequence encodes CASSFAGERNSPLHF.

The chain is built from TRBV3-1 (or the pseudogene TRBV3-2) and TRBJ1-1; D is perhaps TRBD1 (5 bases). The ends were cut back, 0 bases at V and 0 bases at J, with 17 bases in the middle. This CDR3 has 18 amino acids. The germline gives CDR1 LGHDT, CDR2 YNNKEL (reference sequence). CDR3 DNA: TGTGCCAGCAGCCAAGAGGGTTCAGGGCCGCTCATGAACACTGAAGCTTTCTTT. Its protein product is CASSQEGSGPLMNTEAFF.

The V and J genes are TRBV3-1 (or the pseudogene TRBV3-2) and TRBJ2-7; possibly TRBD2 for D (5 bases). The V and J ends lost 1 base and 4 bases respectively, with 17 bases between them. The germline V gene has CDR1 LGHDT and CDR2 YNNKEL (reference sequence). This CDR3 comprises 16 residues. CDR3 in amino acids: CASSQVEGGLVYEQYF. CDR3 nucleotides: TGTGCCAGCAGCCAAGTCGAAGGAGGACTTGTTTACGAGCAGTACTTC.

The V and J genes are TRBV7-2 and TRBJ1-1; no clear D. V lost 2 bases and J 2 bases, leaving 12 bases between the germline ends. The germline V gene has CDR1 SGHTA and CDR2 FQGNSA. The CDR3 is 15 residues long. In DNA form, the CDR3 reads TGTGCCAGCAGCTTATGGACCTTAGAAAACACTGAAGCTTTCTTT. Translating gives CASSLWTLENTEAFF.

This clone was picked up one time. This chain joins TRBV20-1 and TRBJ2-3; D ambiguous. With 5 bases removed from V and 4 bases from J, the gap between germline ends came to 7 bases. Looked up from germline, CDR1 is DFQATT and CDR2 is SNEGSKA (reference sequence). There are 11 residues in the CDR3. CDR3 coding DNA: TGCAGTGCTCGCCTCTCAGATACGCAGTATTTT. Translating gives CSARLSDTQYF.

This chain uses TRBV24-1 with TRBJ2-2, with D unclear. CDR1 and CDR2 from the germline V gene are KGHDR and SFDVKD. Trimming pared 3 bases from V and 0 bases from J, leaving 10 bases between. The CDR3 is made up of 16 amino acids. The CDR3 loop is CATSDPAPTNTGELFF. For the CDR3, the DNA is TGTGCCACCAGTGATCCGGCCCCAACGAACACCGGGGAGCTGTTTTTT.

V is TRBV2 and J is TRBJ1-5, with D possibly TRBD1 on 6 matching bases. The V gene's germline CDR1 is SNHLY and CDR2 FYNNEI. V lost 4 bases and J lost 7, with 17 bases in between. The CDR3 runs to 15 residues. CDR3 sequence reads: CASSGTGNREQPQHF. The CDR3 DNA is TGTGCCAGCAGTGGTACAGGGAATCGAGAACAGCCCCAGCATTTT.

The chain recombines TRBV6-6 with TRBJ2-7; 7 bases are shared with TRBD2. Germline assignment: CDR1 MNHNY and CDR2 SVGAGI (reference sequence). This CDR3 comprises 13 residues. Germline trimming cut 4 bases from V and 6 bases from J; bases unmatched to any gene: 6. The CDR3 here is CASSFRDYAEQYF. The CDR3 DNA follows: TGTGCCAGCAGTTTTAGGGACTACGCCGAGCAGTACTTC.

The chain links TRBV18 to TRBJ2-5; 9 bases line up with TRBD2. CDR3 length: 14 residues. CDR1 KGHSH and CDR2 LQKENI come from the germline V gene. The V segment lost 4 bases and the J segment 9 bases; nucleotides outside the gene matches: 9. The chain's CDR3 is CASSRLAGTGPQYF. CDR3 in DNA: TGTGCCAGCTCACGTCTAGCGGGGACCGGGCCCCAGTACTTC.

On this clone: One end of the junction varies from germline; a read error may be responsible. J is TRBJ2-5 and V is TRBV6-1; D possibly matches TRBD1 or TRBD2 (6 bases each). Germline V gene sequence: CDR1 MNHNS, CDR2 SASEGT. The CDR3 extends over 15 amino acids. CDR3 sequence reads: CASSEAGGWVGRVNF. The CDR3, as DNA: TGTGCCAGCAGTGAAGCAGGGGGGTGGGTCGGCAGGGTGAACTTC.

This sequence joins TRBV6-5 and TRBJ2-7; weak D call: TRBD2 (6 bases). CDR1 is MNHEY and CDR2 is SVGAGI in the germline V gene. This CDR3 has 14 residues. V shed 6 bases and J shed 0 bases, with 12 bases lying between them. The CDR3 here is CASSRDLRSYEQYF. The CDR3, as DNA: TGTGCCAGCAGCCGGGACTTACGCTCCTACGAGCAGTACTTC.

This sequence joins TRBV7-8 and TRBJ2-1, with TRBD1 as a possible D gene (5 bases). V was pared by 5 bases and J by 0 bases, with 11 bases between. The CDR3 has 15 amino acids. CDR1 is SGHVS and CDR2 is FQNEAQ in the germline V gene. In DNA form, the CDR3 reads TGTGCCAGCAGCCAAGACAGAGGCTCCTACAATGAGCAGTTCTTC. It is translated as CASSQDRGSYNEQFF.

This clone has only a few counts. V usage is TRBV4-1 and J usage is TRBJ1-2; D may be TRBD1 (6 bases). CDR1 is MGHRA, CDR2 YSYEKL, per germline. Trimming shortened V by 5 bases and J by 3 bases, and 10 bases separated the two germline ends. The CDR3 is 13 residues long. DNA for the CDR3: TGCGCCAGCAGCGCAGGGGCGGACTATGGCTACACCTTC. It translates to CASSAGADYGYTF.